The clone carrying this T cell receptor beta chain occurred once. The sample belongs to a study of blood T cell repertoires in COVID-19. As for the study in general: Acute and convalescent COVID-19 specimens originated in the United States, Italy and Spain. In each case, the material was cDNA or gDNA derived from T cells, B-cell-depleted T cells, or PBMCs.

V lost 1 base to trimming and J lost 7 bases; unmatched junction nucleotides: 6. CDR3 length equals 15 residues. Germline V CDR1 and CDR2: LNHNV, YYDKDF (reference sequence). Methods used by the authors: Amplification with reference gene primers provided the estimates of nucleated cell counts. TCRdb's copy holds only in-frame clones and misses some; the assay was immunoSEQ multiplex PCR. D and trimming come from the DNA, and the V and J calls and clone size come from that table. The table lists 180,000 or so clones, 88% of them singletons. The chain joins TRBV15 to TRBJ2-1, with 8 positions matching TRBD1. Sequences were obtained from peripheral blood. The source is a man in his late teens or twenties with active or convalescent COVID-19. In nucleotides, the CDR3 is TGTGCCACCAGCAGAGGTCTACGGACAGGGAATGAGCAGTTCTTC. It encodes CATSRGLRTGNEQFF. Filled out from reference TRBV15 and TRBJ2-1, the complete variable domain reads DAMVIQNPRYQVTQFGKPVTLSCSQTLNHNVMYWYQQKSSQAPKLLFHYYDKDFNNEADTPDNFQSRRPNTSFCFLDIRSPGLGDTAMYLCATSRGLRTGNEQFFGPGTRLTVL.